Below are 11 T cell receptor beta chains sequenced from a single sample in a study of blood T cell repertoires in COVID-19. Only in-frame clones appear in the TCRdb table, and some are missing; sequencing was by immunoSEQ multiplex PCR. There are about 270,000 clones in the sample; roughly 86% occur only once, and 8.5% to 9% lies in the top ten. Source material: peripheral blood. Source of these receptors: a man between 35 and 55 years old with active or convalescent COVID-19.

CDR3 protein: CASSLTGAMNTEAFF. Written as DNA, the CDR3 is TGTGCCAGCAGCTTGACAGGGGCGATGAACACTGAAGCTTTCTTT. The V gene is TRBV7-2, the J gene TRBJ1-1; 8 bases map to TRBD1. This CDR3 is 15 amino acids long. The J segment lost 0 bases and the V segment lost 3 bases, leaving 3 bases of the junction unmatched. CDR1 and CDR2 from the germline V gene are SGHTA and FQGNSA.

The chain recombines TRBV27 with TRBJ1-5, with D unresolved. V was trimmed by 4 bases and J by 4 bases, leaving 8 bases between them. CDR1 and CDR2 (germline): MNHEY, SMNVEV (reference sequence). The CDR3 is made up of 13 amino acids. CDR3 residues: CASSSDLNQPQHF. In DNA form, the CDR3 reads TGTGCCAGCAGTTCGGACTTAAATCAGCCCCAGCATTTT.

This clone was counted between two and nine times. This sequence joins TRBV18 and TRBJ1-2; D may be TRBD1 (5 bases). Germline values: CDR1 KGHSH, CDR2 LQKENI. The CDR3 loop spans 14 amino acids. V was shortened by 2 bases and J by 5 bases, with 12 bases between the two germline ends. In DNA form, the CDR3 reads TGTGCCAGCTCACCATTGCAGGGAAGATATGGCTACACCTTC. It specifies CASSPLQGRYGYTF.

The chain uses TRBV3-1 (or the pseudogene TRBV3-2) and TRBJ1-2; D perhaps matches TRBD1 (6 bases). V gave up 1 base and J gave up 6 bases, with 18 bases separating them. Germline V gene data show CDR1 as LGHDT and CDR2 as YNNKEL (reference sequence). The CDR3 consists of 16 residues. In DNA, the CDR3 is TGTGCCAGCAGCCAAGTGGCCTGGGGGGGGCGACATGGCTACACCTTC. Its translation is CASSQVAWGGRHGYTF.

This chain joins TRBV19 and TRBJ1-1, with TRBD1 matching over 8 bases. V lost 4 bases, J lost 0 bases, and 4 bases stayed unmatched. The CDR3 is made up of 15 amino acids. Germline lookup yields CDR1 LNHDA and CDR2 SQIVND (reference sequence). The CDR3 spells CASSKRDRMNTEAFF. CDR3 coding DNA: TGTGCCAGTAGTAAAAGGGACAGGATGAACACTGAAGCTTTCTTT.

This sequence joins TRBV25-1 and TRBJ1-1; possible D gene TRBD1, 5 bases. The CDR3 length is 10 residues. V dropped 6 bases and J dropped 11 bases, with 10 bases sitting between them. Per germline, CDR1 MGHDK and CDR2 SYGVNS. This CDR3 is CASRGEQAFF. The DNA for the CDR3 is TGTGCCAGCAGAGGGGAACAGGCTTTCTTT.

The gene calls are TRBV20-1 and TRBJ2-5; 11 bases are shared with TRBD2. Unmatched junction bases numbered 8, after V lost 3 bases and J lost 5 bases. The CDR3 spans 15 residues. Germline CDR1 is DFQATT and CDR2 is SNEGSKA (reference sequence). The CDR3 nucleotides are TGCAGTGCTAGTATTAGCGGGGGGGCCCAGGAGACCCAGTACTTC. Translating gives CSASISGGAQETQYF.

The chain has TRBV2 and TRBJ1-3; 8 positions agree with TRBD1. The V gene's germline CDR1 is SNHLY and CDR2 FYNNEI. Trimming removed 2 bases from V and 2 bases from J; junction bases left unmatched: 8. CDR3 length: 17 amino acids. CDR3 DNA sequence: TGTGCCAGCAGTGAAATTCGAGGACAGGGCACTGGAAACACCATATATTTT. This encodes CASSEIRGQGTGNTIYF. Drawing the rest from reference TRBV2 and TRBJ1-3, the complete variable domain is EPEVTQTPSHQVTQMGQEVILRCVPISNHLYFYWYRQILGQKVEFLVSFYNNEISEKSEIFDDQFSVERPDGSNFTLKIRSTKLEDSAMYFCASSEIRGQGTGNTIYFGEGSWLTVV.

The gene calls are TRBV4-1 and TRBJ2-5, with a possible D match to TRBD1 (6 bases). Trimming removed 0 bases from V and 5 bases from J, with 10 bases in between. The germline gives CDR1 MGHRA, CDR2 YSYEKL. The CDR3 is made up of 14 amino acids. The CDR3 bases are TGCGCCAGCAGCCAAGATCAGGGGTGGGAGACCCAGTACTTC. Encoded protein: CASSQDQGWETQYF.

The chain links TRBV4-1 to TRBJ2-3, with 10 bases identical to TRBD2. The CDR3 totals 16 residues. CDR1 and CDR2 (germline): MGHRA, YSYEKL. V was clipped by 0 bases and J by 7 bases; unmatched bases: 7. CDR3 amino acids: CASSQEGAGGLNTQYF. In DNA form, the CDR3 reads TGCGCCAGCAGCCAAGAGGGAGCGGGAGGGCTAAATACGCAGTATTTT.

The rearrangement uses TRBV9 and TRBJ2-7, with a possible D match to TRBD1 (6 bases). Trimming stripped 4 bases from V and 3 bases from J, with 11 bases between. Germline V gives CDR1 SGDLS, CDR2 YYNGEE. This CDR3 has 13 amino acids. The CDR3 bases are TGTGCCAGCAGCCCCGACAGGCACTACGAGCAGTACTTC. It codes for CASSPDRHYEQYF.